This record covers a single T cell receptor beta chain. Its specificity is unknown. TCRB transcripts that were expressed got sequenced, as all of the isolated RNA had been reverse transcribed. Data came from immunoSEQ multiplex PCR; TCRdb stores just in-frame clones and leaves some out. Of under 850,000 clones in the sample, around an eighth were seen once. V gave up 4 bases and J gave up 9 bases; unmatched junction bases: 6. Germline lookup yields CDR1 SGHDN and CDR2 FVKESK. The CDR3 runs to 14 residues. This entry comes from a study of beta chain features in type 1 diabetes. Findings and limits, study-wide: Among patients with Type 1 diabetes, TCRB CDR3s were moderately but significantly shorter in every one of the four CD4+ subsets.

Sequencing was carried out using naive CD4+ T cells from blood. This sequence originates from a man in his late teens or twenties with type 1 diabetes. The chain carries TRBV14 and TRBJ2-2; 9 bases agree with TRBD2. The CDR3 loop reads CASSLSGGPRELFF. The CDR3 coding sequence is TGTGCCAGCAGCCTTAGCGGGGGCCCTCGGGAGCTGTTTTTT.